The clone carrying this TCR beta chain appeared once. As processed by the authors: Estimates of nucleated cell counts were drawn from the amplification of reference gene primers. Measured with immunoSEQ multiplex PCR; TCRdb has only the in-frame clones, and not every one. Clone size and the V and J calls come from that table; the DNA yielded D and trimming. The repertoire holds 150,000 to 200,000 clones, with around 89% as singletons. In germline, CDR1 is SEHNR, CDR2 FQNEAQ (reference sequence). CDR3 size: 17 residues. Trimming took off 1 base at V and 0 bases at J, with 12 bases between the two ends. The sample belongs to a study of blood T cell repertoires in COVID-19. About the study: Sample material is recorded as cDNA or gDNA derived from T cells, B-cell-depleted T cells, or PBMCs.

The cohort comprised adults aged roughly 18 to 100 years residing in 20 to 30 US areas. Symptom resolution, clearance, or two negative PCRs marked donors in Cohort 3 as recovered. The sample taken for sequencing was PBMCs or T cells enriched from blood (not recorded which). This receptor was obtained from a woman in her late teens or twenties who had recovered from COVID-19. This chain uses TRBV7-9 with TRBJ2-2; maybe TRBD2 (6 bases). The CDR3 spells CASSLVSSSANTGELFF. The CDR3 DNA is TGTGCCAGCAGCTTAGTTTCTTCTAGCGCGAACACCGGGGAGCTGTTTTTT.